These T cell receptor beta chains were read from a single sample in a study of shared clonotypes between healthy human individuals. Assay: immunoSEQ multiplex PCR; the TCRdb copy retains only in-frame clones and omits some. Among around 2.5 million clones listed, 90% to 95% were seen once. Sample: naive CD4+ T cells from PBMCs. The receptors here all came from a young man in good health. Some clones in this sample may be carry-over from other donors' samples. Both conserved end residues are trimmed from each CDR3. D genes are given only for firm matches.

D gene | J gene | V gene | CDR3 protein
TRBD2 | TRBJ2-1 | TRBV14 | ASSQDGSSLAVNEQF
TRBD1 | TRBJ1-5 | TRBV5-5 | ASSLGQGRDQPQH
- | TRBJ1-4 | TRBV4-3 | ASSERGGTKLF
- | TRBJ2-7 | TRBV11-2 | ASSLGTGFNEQY
TRBD1 | TRBJ2-1 | TRBV2 | ASSEVEGGRGYEQF
- | TRBJ2-7 | TRBV27 | ASSLWQSYEQY
TRBD1 | TRBJ2-3 | TRBV30 | AWIPSLTGVGTQY
- | TRBJ2-2 | TRBV6-4 | ATGAGGGGELF
- | TRBJ1-3 | TRBV6-6 | ASSQRVSGNTIY
- | TRBJ2-7 | TRBV6-5 | ASSRSSYEQY